The sequence of this T cell receptor (beta chain) was determined in a study of CD8 T cells in Susac syndrome. The germline CDR1 and CDR2 sequences are GTSNPN and SVGIG (reference sequence). The V and J ends lost 2 bases and 11 bases, in that order; junction bases with no gene match: 5. The CDR3 spans 11 residues. It was with random hexamers that 0.5 to 1 ug RNA was reverse transcribed. Across 54 Vbeta and 13 Jbeta, TCR beta CDR3 was amplified with immunoSEQ multiplex PCR. MiXCR, applied by TCRdb to the immunoSEQ multiplex PCR reads, yields one record per CDR3 protein. Here the sample spans about 140,000 distinct CDR3 sequences, around 95% being singletons. Each multiple sclerosis control was a treatment-naive patient with relapsing-remitting disease that was either stable or active.

The receptor was derived from a human donor with multiple sclerosis. Sequencing was performed on CD4+ T cells from PBMCs. The rearrangement uses TRBV30 and TRBJ1-2; 7 nucleotides agree with TRBD1. The CDR3 loop is CAWSWDSLYTF. The CDR3 DNA is TGTGCCTGGAGTTGGGACAGTCTTTACACCTTC. Using reference TRBV30 and TRBJ1-2 for the parts outside the CDR3, the full variable domain is SQTIHQWPATLVQPVGSPLSLECTVEGTSNPNLYWYRQAAGRGLQLLFYSVGIGQISSEVPQNLSASRPQDRQFILSSKKLLLSDSGFYLCAWSWDSLYTFGSGTRLTVV.